Below, 27 T cell receptor beta chains from the same sample are listed, as sequenced in a study of blood T cell repertoires in COVID-19 (dated by TCRdb to 2020 to 2022). Preparation of the library involved the immunoSEQ multiplex PCR assay. This immuneACCESS table, as held by TCRdb, lists in-frame sequences with V and J called but not all clones. Of the missing ones, under half trace to an unresolved V gene in checked studies; the others have no known cause. The sample records 300,000 to 450,000 clones, around 85% of which are singletons. The leading ten clones occupy roughly 3.7% of the sample. The material sequenced was peripheral blood. All receptors come from a woman aged 18 to 35 with acute or convalescent COVID-19.

The chain couples TRBV7-8 to TRBJ1-1; possibly TRBD1 for D (6 bases). Trimming removed 5 bases from V and 0 bases from J, with 13 bases in between. From germline, CDR1 is SGHVS and CDR2 FQNEAQ. CDR3 length: 15 residues. The CDR3 protein is CASSPDSLVNTEAFF. The CDR3 DNA is TGTGCCAGCAGCCCGGACAGCCTTGTGAACACTGAAGCTTTCTTT.

The gene calls are TRBV27 and TRBJ1-2; D is undetermined. This CDR3 region has 13 residues. Germline CDR1 reads MNHEY; CDR2 reads SMNVEV (reference sequence). V was clipped by 3 bases and J by 3 bases, with 8 bases between them. The CDR3 protein is CASSLGQHYGYTF. DNA of the CDR3: TGTGCCAGCAGTTTGGGCCAACACTATGGCTACACCTTC.

The chain links TRBV9 to TRBJ1-2, with D hard to call. The CDR3 is 15 amino acids. CDR1 SGDLS and CDR2 YYNGEE come from the germline V gene. Trimming took 0 bases from V and 2 from J, leaving 11 bases between them. The CDR3 DNA follows: TGTGCCAGCAGCGTAGGGGCCGGGGTAAACTATGGCTACACCTTC. Protein sequence: CASSVGAGVNYGYTF.

The CDR3 loop reads CATSRDRGRGAFF. Here the CDR3 DNA reads TGTGCCACCAGCAGAGATAGGGGCAGGGGAGCTTTCTTT. The V and J genes are TRBV15 and TRBJ1-1; a weak D match, TRBD1 (6 bases). CDR1 LNHNV and CDR2 YYDKDF come from the germline V gene (reference sequence). CDR3 size: 13 residues. V was cut by 0 bases and J by 10 bases, with 12 bases left in between.

This clone was seen once. The CDR3 region is CATSRTPFGESGNTIYF. The DNA for the CDR3 is TGTGCCACCAGCCGGACACCCTTTGGTGAATCTGGAAACACCATATATTTT. The chain carries TRBV24-1 and TRBJ1-3; TRBD1 is a possible D gene (5 bases). Trimming removed 7 bases from V and 1 base from J, with 19 bases in between. The CDR3 covers 17 residues. Germline V gene sequence: CDR1 KGHDR, CDR2 SFDVKD.

The chain employs TRBV28 and TRBJ2-7; 8 bases map to TRBD1. Trimming took 6 bases from V and 1 from J; bases not matched to a gene: 8. Germline values: CDR1 MDHEN, CDR2 SYDVKM. The CDR3 extends over 15 amino acids. CDR3 sequence: CASSIDRGRSYEQYF. In DNA, the CDR3 is TGTGCCAGCAGCATCGACAGGGGCCGTTCCTACGAGCAGTACTTC.

This clone was detected a few times. Relative to the germline gene, one junction end is altered; a read error may explain this. The J gene is TRBJ2-7, the V gene TRBV2; 9 bases match TRBD2. Germline V gene data show CDR1 as SNHLY and CDR2 as FYNNEI. The CDR3 runs 13 residues. The CDR3 reads CASRVAGVYEQYF. The CDR3 nucleotides read TGTGCGAGCAGGGTAGCGGGAGTCTACGAGCAGTACTTC.

The chain employs TRBV3-1 (or the pseudogene TRBV3-2) and TRBJ1-1, with TRBD1 identical over 9 bases. The germline V gene encodes CDR1 LGHDT and CDR2 YNNKEL (reference sequence). The CDR3 runs 15 residues. Trimming took 3 bases from V and 2 from J; bases not matched to a gene: 4. CDR3 DNA: TGTGCCAGCAGCCAGGGGACAGGGACCAACACTGAAGCTTTCTTT. Protein product: CASSQGTGTNTEAFF.

The chain joins TRBV19 to TRBJ1-5; D is perhaps TRBD1 (6 bases). Trimming took 0 bases from V and 7 from J, leaving 16 bases between them. The germline V gene has CDR1 LNHDA and CDR2 SQIVND (reference sequence). The CDR3 is made up of 16 amino acids. CDR3 in amino acids: CASSIDGTRARQPQHF. In DNA form, the CDR3 reads TGTGCCAGTAGTATAGATGGGACAAGAGCCAGGCAGCCCCAGCATTTT.

With respect to this clone: Additional DNA sequences in this sample encode the identical CDR3. The V gene is TRBV7-9, the J gene TRBJ2-7; D remains ambiguous. The CDR3 has 12 residues. Germline V gives CDR1 SEHNR, CDR2 FQNEAQ (reference sequence). V dropped 3 bases and J dropped 3 bases, with 6 bases sitting between them. This chain's CDR3 is CASSLADYEQYF. As DNA, the CDR3 is TGTGCCAGCAGCTTGGCAGACTACGAGCAGTACTTC.

This rearrangement joins TRBV5-1 to TRBJ2-7, with D tentatively TRBD1 (6 bases). The CDR3 has 13 residues. V lost 6 bases to trimming and J lost 4 bases, with 14 bases between them. Germline CDR1 and CDR2: SGHRS and YFSETQ. The CDR3 bases are TGCGCCAGCAAGGGGACACAGGCTTACGAGCAGTACTTC. This translates into CASKGTQAYEQYF.

The chain recombines TRBV6-5 with TRBJ2-1; 13 bases agree with TRBD2. J lost 7 bases, V lost 6 bases, and 3 bases had no gene match. Germline V gene data show CDR1 as MNHEY and CDR2 as SVGAGI. This CDR3 is built from 14 residues. Here the CDR3 DNA reads TGTGCCAGCAGCGGGACTAGCGGGATTAATGAGCAGTTCTTC. Its translation is CASSGTSGINEQFF.

The chain employs TRBV10-3 and TRBJ1-2; a possible D gene is TRBD1 (5 bases). Germline V lookup: CDR1 ENHRY, CDR2 SYGVKD. The CDR3 spans 13 residues. Trimming shortened V by 10 bases and J by 4 bases, and 16 bases separated the two germline ends. The CDR3 here is CATGRDSLYGYTF. CDR3 coding DNA: TGTGCCACCGGACGTGACAGTCTCTATGGCTACACCTTC.

The genes are TRBV18 and TRBJ1-1; D may be TRBD1 (6 bases). V was trimmed by 3 bases and J by 1 base, leaving 9 bases between them. This CDR3 has 14 amino acids. In germline, CDR1 is KGHSH, CDR2 LQKENI. The CDR3 region is CASSPETGNTEAFF. CDR3 bases: TGTGCCAGCTCACCCGAGACAGGGAACACTGAAGCTTTCTTT.

The V and J genes are TRBV7-3 and TRBJ2-2; unclear D gene. Germline CDR1 SGHTA, CDR2 FQGTGA. This CDR3 comprises 15 residues. The germline V and J ends were trimmed by 0 bases and 7 bases, with 12 bases remaining between them. The CDR3 DNA sequence: TGTGCCAGCAGCTTAACTAATGAGAGAGGCGGGGAGCTGTTTTTT. Translated: CASSLTNERGGELFF.

This clone was counted once. The chain combines TRBV28 with TRBJ1-2, with 10 positions matching TRBD1. The J segment lost 7 bases and the V segment lost 7 bases, leaving 15 bases of the junction unmatched. Germline V lookup: CDR1 MDHEN, CDR2 SYDVKM. This CDR3 spans 16 amino acids. For the CDR3, the DNA is TGTGCCAGCAAACCCGGGACAGGGGCGTCGATTGGTGGCTACACCTTC. It yields the protein CASKPGTGASIGGYTF.

The V and J genes are TRBV11-2 and TRBJ1-1; D is undetermined. The CDR3 has 13 residues. Per the germline V gene, CDR1 is SGHAT and CDR2 is FQNNGV. Trimming took 7 bases from V and 4 from J, leaving 13 bases between them. As DNA, the CDR3 is TGTGCCAGCACTTCTCAGGTTAGCACTGAAGCTTTCTTT. As protein: CASTSQVSTEAFF.

The chain couples TRBV5-1 to TRBJ2-7, with 7 positions matching TRBD1. The CDR3 sequence is 15 residues long. Trimming at V came to 4 bases and at J to 5 bases, leaving 12 bases not matched to a gene. Germline-derived CDR1 and CDR2 are SGHRS and YFSETQ. CDR3: CASSPVVDRADEQYF. CDR3 nucleotides: TGCGCCAGCAGCCCTGTTGTCGACAGGGCCGACGAGCAGTACTTC.

The chain employs TRBV7-2 and TRBJ1-5, with D possibly TRBD1 on 5 matching bases. The V and J ends lost 5 bases and 6 bases respectively, with 17 bases between them. Looked up from germline, CDR1 is SGHTA and CDR2 is FQGNSA. This CDR3 has 15 amino acids. The CDR3 here is CASSLGRGGSQPQHF. Written as DNA, the CDR3 is TGTGCCAGCAGCCTGGGGCGGGGGGGGAGTCAGCCCCAGCATTTT.

To note about this clone: An end of the junction does not agree with germline; a read error may underlie this. The chain has TRBV6-5 and TRBJ1-6, with 8 bases identical to TRBD1. Germline CDR1 MNHEY, CDR2 SVGAGI. This CDR3 has 15 residues. In nucleotides, the CDR3 is TGTGCCAGCAGCCGAAGGACAGGGTATAGTTCACCCCTCCACTTT. Residues: CASSRRTGYSSPLHF.

V usage is TRBV12-5 and J usage is TRBJ1-4; D remains unclear. The V end was cut by 6 bases, the J end by 8 bases, with 13 bases between. CDR3 length: 13 amino acids. Germline lookup yields CDR1 LGHNT and CDR2 FRNRAP. This CDR3 reads CASGTGGYEKLFF. CDR3 in DNA: TGTGCTAGTGGAACCGGAGGGTACGAAAAACTGTTTTTT.

This clone was seen repeatedly, ten times or more. The V gene is TRBV30, the J gene TRBJ1-5, with 12 bases aligning to TRBD1. Germline lookup yields CDR1 GTSNPN and CDR2 SVGIG (reference sequence). V was pared by 4 bases and J by 7 bases, with 8 bases of the junction left unmatched. The CDR3 contains 15 residues. The CDR3 DNA is TGTGCCTGGACCAAGGGACAGGGGGCGCGGCAGCCCCAGCATTTT. Protein product: CAWTKGQGARQPQHF. Drawing the rest from reference TRBV30 and TRBJ1-5, the complete variable domain is SQTIHQWPATLVQPVGSPLSLECTVEGTSNPNLYWYRQAAGRGLQLLFYSVGIGQISSEVPQNLSASRPQDRQFILSSKKLLLSDSGFYLCAWTKGQGARQPQHFGDGTRLSIL.

V gene TRBV19 combines with J gene TRBJ1-5; 9 nucleotides align to TRBD1. The CDR3 runs to 14 residues. V gave up 6 bases and J gave up 2 bases; unmatched junction bases: 2. Germline V gives CDR1 LNHDA, CDR2 SQIVND (reference sequence). The DNA for the CDR3 is TGTGCCAGTAGGTGGACAGGGGGCAATCAGCCCCAGCATTTT. Protein: CASRWTGGNQPQHF.

This clone was seen a handful of times. V is TRBV4-1 and J is TRBJ2-7; 11 nucleotides line up with TRBD2. Trimming at V came to 4 bases and at J to 2 bases, leaving 4 bases not matched to a gene. The germline CDR1 and CDR2 sequences are MGHRA and YSYEKL. The CDR3 consists of 15 residues. The CDR3 bases are TGCGCCAGCAGCCCAACTAGCGGGAGACCCTACGAGCAGTACTTC. Amino acid sequence: CASSPTSGRPYEQYF.

The J gene is TRBJ2-2, the V gene TRBV14; the D is unclear. Germline V gives CDR1 SGHDN, CDR2 FVKESK. V dropped 7 bases and J dropped 0 bases, with 9 bases sitting between them. CDR3 size: 14 residues. CDR3 sequence (DNA): TGTGCCAGCACCGAGACACCGAACACCGGGGAGCTGTTTTTT. It translates to CASTETPNTGELFF.

This rearrangement joins TRBV9 to TRBJ1-1; D perhaps matches TRBD1 (5 bases). This CDR3 is built from 14 residues. Trimming stripped 1 base from V and 6 bases from J, with 13 bases between. Germline-derived CDR1 and CDR2 are SGDLS and YYNGEE. CDR3 sequence (DNA): TGTGCCAGCAGCGTACGGGGGAATAGTCCTGAAGCTTTCTTT. It encodes CASSVRGNSPEAFF. Full variable domain (missing parts from reference TRBV9 and TRBJ1-1): DSGVTQTPKHLITATGQRVTLRCSPRSGDLSVYWYQQSLDQGLQFLIQYYNGEERAKGNILERFSAQQFPDLHSELNLSSLELGDSALYFCASSVRGNSPEAFFGQGTRLTVV.

CDR3 coding DNA: TGTGCCAGCAGCCAAGATATAAGCGGGGGAGGCGATGAGCAGTTCTTC. Residues: CASSQDISGGGDEQFF. V usage is TRBV3-1 (or the pseudogene TRBV3-2) and J usage is TRBJ2-1; TRBD2 matches at 8 bases. This CDR3 is built from 16 residues. J was trimmed by 8 bases and V by 0 bases; bases with no gene match: 9. CDR1 and CDR2 from the germline V gene are LGHDT and YNNKEL (reference sequence).